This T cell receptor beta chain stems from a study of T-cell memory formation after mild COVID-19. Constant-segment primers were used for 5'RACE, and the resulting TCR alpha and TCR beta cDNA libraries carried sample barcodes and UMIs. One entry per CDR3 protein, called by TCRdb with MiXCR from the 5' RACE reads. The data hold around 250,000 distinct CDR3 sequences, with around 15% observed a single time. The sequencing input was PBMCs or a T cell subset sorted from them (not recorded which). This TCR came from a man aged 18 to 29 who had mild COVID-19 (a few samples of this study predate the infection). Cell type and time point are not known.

The CDR3 bases are TGTGCCAGCAGCGGACAGGGTGGCCGTTCGTATTTT. This encodes CASSGQGGRSYF. The V and J genes are TRBV9 and TRBJ2-3; 7 bases align to TRBD1. CDR3 length equals 12 residues. CDR1 is SGDLS and CDR2 is YYNGEE in the germline V gene. The V gene end was trimmed by 3 bases and the J gene end by 14 bases; junction bases not matched to a gene: 9.